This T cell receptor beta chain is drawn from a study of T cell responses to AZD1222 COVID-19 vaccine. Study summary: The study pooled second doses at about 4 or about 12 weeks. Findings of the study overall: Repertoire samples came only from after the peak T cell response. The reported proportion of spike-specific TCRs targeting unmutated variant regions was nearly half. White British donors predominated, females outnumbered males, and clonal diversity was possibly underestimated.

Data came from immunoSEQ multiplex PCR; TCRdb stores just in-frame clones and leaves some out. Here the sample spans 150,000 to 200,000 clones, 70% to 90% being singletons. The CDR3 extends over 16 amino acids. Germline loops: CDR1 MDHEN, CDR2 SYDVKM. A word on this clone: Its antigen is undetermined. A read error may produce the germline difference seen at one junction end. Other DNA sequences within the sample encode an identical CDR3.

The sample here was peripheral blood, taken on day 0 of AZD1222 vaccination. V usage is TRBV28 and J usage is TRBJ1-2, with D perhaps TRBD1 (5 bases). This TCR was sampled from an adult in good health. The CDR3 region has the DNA TGTGCCAGCAGTCCCTCGTCAGGGCGCCTGGGCCATGGCTATACCTTC. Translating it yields CASSPSSGRLGHGYTF.